One and the same sample provided the 20 T cell receptor beta chains below, sequenced in a study of blood T cell repertoires in COVID-19. The data were produced by immunoSEQ multiplex PCR, yet TCRdb's version contains in-frame clones alone and is incomplete. The sample contains 150,000 to 200,000 clones, roughly 80% of which appear only once. Sequencing was performed on peripheral blood. The receptors come from an older man with acute or convalescent COVID-19.

The chain links TRBV3-1 (or the pseudogene TRBV3-2) to TRBJ2-2, with TRBD2 matching over 15 bases. The junction had 5 bases not matched to a gene; V was cut back by 4 bases and J by 2 bases. CDR1 is LGHDT and CDR2 is YNNKEL in the germline V gene (reference sequence). The CDR3 runs 18 residues. The CDR3 DNA reads TGTGCCAGCAGCCTGGGACTAGCGGGGGGCACAAACACCGGGGAGCTGTTTTTT. This gives the protein CASSLGLAGGTNTGELFF.

The rearrangement links TRBV6-4 to TRBJ1-1, with 7 nucleotides matching TRBD1. V was clipped by 6 bases and J by 6 bases; unmatched bases: 10. Per the germline V gene, CDR1 is MRHNA and CDR2 is SNTAGT. There are 14 residues in the CDR3. In DNA form, the CDR3 reads TGTGCCAGCAGCTTGACAGGGAGCACCGCTGAAGCTTTCTTT. This gives the protein CASSLTGSTAEAFF.

The sample holds one count of this clone. This chain joins TRBV18 and TRBJ2-7, with D hard to call. The germline V and J ends were trimmed by 2 bases and 5 bases, with 10 bases remaining between them. CDR1 is KGHSH and CDR2 is LQKENI in the germline V gene. The CDR3 length is 13 residues. CDR3 nucleotides: TGTGCCAGCTCACCAACGCGGAGCGACGAGCAGTACTTC. Amino acids: CASSPTRSDEQYF. Drawing the rest from reference TRBV18 and TRBJ2-7, the complete variable domain is NAGVMQNPRHLVRRRGQEARLRCSPMKGHSHVYWYRQLPEEGLKFMVYLQKENIIDESGMPKERFSAEFPKEGPSILRIQQVVRGDSAAYFCASSPTRSDEQYFGPGTRLTVT.

The sample holds a few counts of this clone. The chain uses TRBV5-4 and TRBJ1-2; TRBD1 aligns across 7 bases. The germline CDR1 and CDR2 sequences are SGHNT and YYREEE (reference sequence). J gave up 1 base and V 4 bases, and 4 bases lay outside the gene matches. The CDR3 is 14 residues long. CDR3 DNA: TGTGCCAGCAGCGGGACAGTCTTTAACTATGGCTACACCTTC. It yields the protein CASSGTVFNYGYTF.

The CDR3 bases are TGTGCCACCCGATTAGGGGGACTAGCGGAAAGCACAGATACGCAGTATTTT. Translation gives CATRLGGLAESTDTQYF. The chain recombines TRBV24-1 with TRBJ2-3; 11 bases match TRBD2. CDR1 is KGHDR, CDR2 SFDVKD, per germline. After removal of 9 bases from V and 0 bases from J, the junction contained 10 bases not matched to a gene. The CDR3 extends over 17 amino acids.

J is TRBJ1-5 and V is TRBV4-2; D perhaps matches TRBD1 (5 bases). The ends were cut back, 1 base at V and 0 bases at J, with 10 bases in the middle. The CDR3 covers 16 residues. Germline V lookup: CDR1 LGHNA, CDR2 YNFKEQ. The CDR3 sequence: CASSQAPGFSNQPQHF. CDR3 coding DNA: TGTGCCAGCAGCCAAGCACCAGGGTTTAGCAATCAGCCCCAGCATTTT.

The gene calls are TRBV2 and TRBJ1-5; TRBD1 is a possible D gene (5 bases). The CDR3 covers 15 residues. Trimming left V 3 bases short and J 1 base short, with 10 bases between. In germline, CDR1 is SNHLY, CDR2 FYNNEI. This chain's CDR3 is CASSDWGGSNQPQHF. The CDR3 DNA is TGTGCCAGCAGTGATTGGGGGGGGAGCAATCAGCCCCAGCATTTT.

This rearrangement joins TRBV19 to TRBJ2-2; the D gene is possibly TRBD2 (7 bases). V lost 3 bases to trimming and J lost 7 bases, with 15 bases between them. The germline V gene encodes CDR1 LNHDA and CDR2 SQIVND (reference sequence). CDR3 length: 15 residues. The CDR3 region is CASSIWGGAGGELFF. As DNA, the CDR3 is TGTGCCAGTAGTATTTGGGGGGGCGCAGGCGGGGAGCTGTTTTTT.

The chain employs TRBV5-4 and TRBJ2-7; TRBD1 matches at 10 bases. This CDR3 is 16 amino acids long. Germline CDR1 is SGHNT and CDR2 is YYREEE (reference sequence). Trimming cost V 4 bases and J 3 bases; bases outside gene matches: 10. The CDR3 sequence is CASSRGGTGVIYEQYF. CDR3 DNA: TGTGCCAGCAGCCGGGGGGGGACAGGGGTCATCTACGAGCAGTACTTC.

V usage is TRBV5-1 and J usage is TRBJ2-1; 13 bases are a match to TRBD2. V gave up 4 bases and J gave up 4 bases; unmatched junction bases: 5. Germline CDR1 is SGHRS and CDR2 is YFSETQ. CDR3 length: 16 residues. CDR3 region: CASSLRTSGGYNEQFF. CDR3 coding DNA: TGCGCCAGCAGCCTGAGGACTAGCGGGGGATACAATGAGCAGTTCTTC.

The genes are TRBV21-1 and TRBJ2-5; TRBD1 was called by the table and not checked on the DNA. TRBV21-1 is marked as a pseudogene. This CDR3 has 20 residues. The DNA of the CDR3 is TGTGCCAGCAGCGCAGGACAGGGGTGGCCTTCAGGCCCCCCCCAAGAGACCCAGTACTTC. Encoded protein: CASSAGQGWPSGPPQETQYF.

This clone counts as medium-sized. The chain uses TRBV5-6 and TRBJ2-7, with 12 bases lining up with TRBD1. Trimming cost V 3 bases and J 3 bases; bases outside gene matches: 4. In germline, CDR1 is SGHDT, CDR2 YYEEEE. This CDR3 has 15 residues. DNA of the CDR3: TGTGCCAGCAGCTCCCGGGACAGGGGGCTCTACGAGCAGTACTTC. Protein sequence: CASSSRDRGLYEQYF.

The sample holds a few counts of this clone. The V call is TRBV24-1, the J call TRBJ2-5, with 8 bases identical to TRBD2. The germline V gene encodes CDR1 KGHDR and CDR2 SFDVKD. Trimming at V came to 3 bases and at J to 4 bases, leaving 3 bases not matched to a gene. CDR3 length equals 14 residues. DNA of the CDR3: TGTGCCACCAGTGATCAAGCGGGAGCAGAGACCCAGTACTTC. Encoded protein: CATSDQAGAETQYF.

V gene TRBV5-8 combines with J gene TRBJ2-1, with 8 bases that match TRBD2. The CDR3 loop spans 16 amino acids. Germline loops: CDR1 SGHTS, CDR2 YDEGEE. V shed 0 bases and J 7 bases; nucleotides not matched to a gene: 9. The CDR3 loop is CASSLGGSGVRNEQFF. CDR3 coding DNA: TGTGCCAGCAGCTTGGGGGGTAGCGGGGTCCGGAATGAGCAGTTCTTC. The full variable domain, rest sourced from reference TRBV5-8 and TRBJ2-1, is EAGVTQSPTHLIKTRGQQATLRCSPISGHTSVYWYQQALGLGLQFLLWYDEGEERNRGNFPPRFSGRQFPNYSSELNVNALELEDSALYLCASSLGGSGVRNEQFFGPGTRLTVL.

This clone was seen more than once but under ten times. The chain employs TRBV29-1 and TRBJ2-7, with D possibly TRBD1 on 5 matching bases. The CDR3 loop spans 12 amino acids. Trimming stripped 4 bases from V and 2 bases from J, with 9 bases between. CDR1 and CDR2 (germline): SQVTM, ANQGSEA. The CDR3 DNA follows: TGCAGCGTTGCCGACAGAACCTACGAGCAGTACTTC. This sequence encodes CSVADRTYEQYF.

The chain recombines TRBV7-9 with TRBJ1-1; D is ambiguous. The CDR3 is 15 residues long. Germline lookup yields CDR1 SEHNR and CDR2 FQNEAQ (reference sequence). V dropped 1 base and J dropped 3 bases, with 12 bases sitting between them. The CDR3 protein is CASSLVPHRHTEAFF. As DNA, the CDR3 is TGTGCCAGCAGCTTAGTCCCGCACAGACACACTGAAGCTTTCTTT.

The chain uses TRBV9 and TRBJ1-2; D call uncertain. V was pared by 0 bases and J by 8 bases, with 20 bases between. This CDR3 spans 16 amino acids. The V gene's germline CDR1 is SGDLS and CDR2 YYNGEE. The CDR3 coding sequence is TGTGCCAGCAGCGTAGTGGCAGGATTAGTTGCTTCGGGCTACACCTTC. Protein product: CASSVVAGLVASGYTF.

The chain couples TRBV30 to TRBJ2-6, with 11 bases fitting TRBD2. Trimming took 4 bases from V and 0 from J; bases not matched to a gene: 20. The germline CDR1 and CDR2 sequences are GTSNPN and SVGIG (reference sequence). This CDR3 contains 22 residues. CDR3 bases: TGTGCCTGGAATCTCCGGACTAGCGGGCGTGGGCGTCCAAGCTCTGGGGCCAACGTCCTGACTTTC. Protein sequence: CAWNLRTSGRGRPSSGANVLTF.

This clone was picked up a small number of times. This rearrangement joins TRBV5-4 to TRBJ1-6, with D uncertain. The germline gives CDR1 SGHNT, CDR2 YYREEE (reference sequence). This CDR3 spans 15 amino acids. V dropped 1 base and J dropped 5 bases, with 10 bases sitting between them. Here the CDR3 DNA reads TGTGCCAGCAGCTTGATGCCAGGCAATAATTCACCCCTCCACTTT. It encodes CASSLMPGNNSPLHF.

V and J are TRBV5-4 and TRBJ2-2, with D perhaps TRBD2 (6 bases). Germline lookup yields CDR1 SGHNT and CDR2 YYREEE (reference sequence). The CDR3 is 16 amino acids. Trimming left V 4 bases short and J 7 bases short, with 20 bases between. CDR3 loop: CASSPGGLSGGGELFF. CDR3 DNA sequence: TGTGCCAGCAGCCCCGGCGGCCTTTCCGGGGGCGGGGAGCTGTTTTTT.